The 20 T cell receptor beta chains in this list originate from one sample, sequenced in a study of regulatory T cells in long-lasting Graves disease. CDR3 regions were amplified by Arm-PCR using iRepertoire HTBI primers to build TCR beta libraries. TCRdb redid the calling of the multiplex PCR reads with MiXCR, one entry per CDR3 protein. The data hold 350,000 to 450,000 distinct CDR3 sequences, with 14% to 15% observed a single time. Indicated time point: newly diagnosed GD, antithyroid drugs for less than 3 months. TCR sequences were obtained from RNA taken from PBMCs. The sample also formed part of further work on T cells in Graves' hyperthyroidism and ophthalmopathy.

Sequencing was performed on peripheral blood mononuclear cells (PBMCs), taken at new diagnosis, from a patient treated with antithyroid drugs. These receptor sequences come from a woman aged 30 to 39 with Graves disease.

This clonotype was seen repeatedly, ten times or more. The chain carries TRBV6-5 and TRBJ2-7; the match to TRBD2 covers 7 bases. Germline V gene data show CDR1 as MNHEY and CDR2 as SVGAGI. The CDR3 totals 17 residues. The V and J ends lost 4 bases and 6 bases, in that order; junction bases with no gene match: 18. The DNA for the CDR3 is TGTGCCAGCAGTTCCGAACCATTAGGACTAGGTTCCCCCGAGCAGTACTTC. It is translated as CASSSEPLGLGSPEQYF.

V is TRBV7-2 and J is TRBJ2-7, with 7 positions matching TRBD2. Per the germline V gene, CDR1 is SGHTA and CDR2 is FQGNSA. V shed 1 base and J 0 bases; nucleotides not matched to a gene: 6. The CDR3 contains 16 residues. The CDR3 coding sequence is TGTGCCAGCAGCTTAGGTGGGACTACCCACTCCTACGAGCAGTACTTC. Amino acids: CASSLGGTTHSYEQYF.

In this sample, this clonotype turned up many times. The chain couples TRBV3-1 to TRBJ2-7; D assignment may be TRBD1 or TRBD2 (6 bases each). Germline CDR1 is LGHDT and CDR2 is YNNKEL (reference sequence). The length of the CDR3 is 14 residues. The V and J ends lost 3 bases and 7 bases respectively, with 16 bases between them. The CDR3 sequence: CASSQKGGTREQYF. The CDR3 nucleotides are TGTGCCAGCAGCCAGAAGGGGGGTACGAGGGAGCAGTACTTC.

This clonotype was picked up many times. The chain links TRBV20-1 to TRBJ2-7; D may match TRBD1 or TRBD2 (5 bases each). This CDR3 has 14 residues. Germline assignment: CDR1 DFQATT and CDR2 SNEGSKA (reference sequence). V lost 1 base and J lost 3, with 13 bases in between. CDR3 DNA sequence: TGCAGTGCTAGAGGGTGGGACCACGACTACGAGCAGTACTTC. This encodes CSARGWDHDYEQYF.

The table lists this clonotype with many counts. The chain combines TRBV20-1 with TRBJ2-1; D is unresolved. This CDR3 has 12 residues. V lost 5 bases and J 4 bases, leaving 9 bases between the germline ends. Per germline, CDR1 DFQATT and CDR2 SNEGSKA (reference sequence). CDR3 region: CSAPLVYNEQFF. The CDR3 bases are TGCAGTGCTCCTTTAGTTTACAATGAGCAGTTCTTC.

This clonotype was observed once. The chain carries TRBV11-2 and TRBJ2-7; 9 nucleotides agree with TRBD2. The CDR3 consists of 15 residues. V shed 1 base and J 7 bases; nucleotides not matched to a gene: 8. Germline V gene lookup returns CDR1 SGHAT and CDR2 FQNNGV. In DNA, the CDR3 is TGTGCCAGCAGCTTAGTAGCTAGCGGGACCGGGGAGCAGTACTTC. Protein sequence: CASSLVASGTGEQYF.

In DNA form, the CDR3 reads TGTGCCAGCAGCGTGAGACTAGCGGGGCGGGGGTCTGGGGCCAACGTCCTGACTTTC. Translating gives CASSVRLAGRGSGANVLTF. This sequence joins TRBV9 and TRBJ2-6, with 11 positions matching TRBD2. Trimming at V came to 2 bases and at J to 1 base, leaving 8 bases not matched to a gene. The CDR3 runs 19 residues. CDR1 and CDR2 (germline): SGDLS, YYNGEE.

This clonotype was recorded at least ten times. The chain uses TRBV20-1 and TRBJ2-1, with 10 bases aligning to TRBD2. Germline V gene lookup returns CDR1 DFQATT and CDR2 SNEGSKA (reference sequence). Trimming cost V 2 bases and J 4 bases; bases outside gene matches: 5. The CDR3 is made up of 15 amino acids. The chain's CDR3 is CSARPSGRGYNEQFF. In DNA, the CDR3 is TGCAGTGCTAGACCCAGCGGGAGGGGGTACAATGAGCAGTTCTTC.

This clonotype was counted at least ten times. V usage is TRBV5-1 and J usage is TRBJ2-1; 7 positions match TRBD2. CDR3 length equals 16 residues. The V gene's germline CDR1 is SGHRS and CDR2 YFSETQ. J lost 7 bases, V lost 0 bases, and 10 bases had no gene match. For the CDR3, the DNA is TGCGCCAGCAGCTTGGCGACCGGGACTACCCGAAATGAGCAGTTCTTC. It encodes CASSLATGTTRNEQFF.

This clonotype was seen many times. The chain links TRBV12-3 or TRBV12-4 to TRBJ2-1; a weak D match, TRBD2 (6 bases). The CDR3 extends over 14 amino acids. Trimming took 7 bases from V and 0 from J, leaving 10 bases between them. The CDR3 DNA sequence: TGTGCCAGCACCCTGGGGGGCTCCTACAATGAGCAGTTCTTC. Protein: CASTLGGSYNEQFF.

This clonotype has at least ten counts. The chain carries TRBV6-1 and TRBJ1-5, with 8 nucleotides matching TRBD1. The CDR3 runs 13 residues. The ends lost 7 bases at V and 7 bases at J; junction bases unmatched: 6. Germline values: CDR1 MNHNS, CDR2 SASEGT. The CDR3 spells CASNQGAGQPQHF. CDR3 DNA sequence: TGTGCCAGCAACCAGGGGGCTGGCCAGCCCCAGCATTTT.

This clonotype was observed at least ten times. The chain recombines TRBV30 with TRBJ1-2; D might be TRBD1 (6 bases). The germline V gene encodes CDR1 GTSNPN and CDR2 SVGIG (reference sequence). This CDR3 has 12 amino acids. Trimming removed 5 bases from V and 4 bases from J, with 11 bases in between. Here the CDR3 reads CAWAGQTYGYTF. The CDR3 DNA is TGTGCCTGGGCCGGACAGACCTATGGCTACACCTTC.

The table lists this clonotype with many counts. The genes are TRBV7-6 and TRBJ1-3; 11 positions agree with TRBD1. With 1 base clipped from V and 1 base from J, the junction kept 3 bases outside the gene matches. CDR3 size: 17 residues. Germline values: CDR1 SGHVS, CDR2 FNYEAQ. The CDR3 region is CASSLVDRGLSGNTIYF. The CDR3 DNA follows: TGTGCCAGCAGCTTAGTGGACAGGGGGCTATCTGGAAACACCATATATTTT.

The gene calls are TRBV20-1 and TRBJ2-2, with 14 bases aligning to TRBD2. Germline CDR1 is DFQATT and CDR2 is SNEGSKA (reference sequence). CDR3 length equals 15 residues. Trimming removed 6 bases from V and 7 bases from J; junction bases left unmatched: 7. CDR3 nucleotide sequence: TGCAGTGCCGGACTAGCGGGAGGACTTGGCGGGGAGCTGTTTTTT. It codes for CSAGLAGGLGGELFF.

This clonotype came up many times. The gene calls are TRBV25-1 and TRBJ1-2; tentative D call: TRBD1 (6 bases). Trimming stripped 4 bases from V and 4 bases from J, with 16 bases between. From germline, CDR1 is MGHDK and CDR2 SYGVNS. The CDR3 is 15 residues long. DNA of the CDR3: TGTGCCAGCAGTGCAACCTTCGGGACAACCTATGGCTACACCTTC. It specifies CASSATFGTTYGYTF.

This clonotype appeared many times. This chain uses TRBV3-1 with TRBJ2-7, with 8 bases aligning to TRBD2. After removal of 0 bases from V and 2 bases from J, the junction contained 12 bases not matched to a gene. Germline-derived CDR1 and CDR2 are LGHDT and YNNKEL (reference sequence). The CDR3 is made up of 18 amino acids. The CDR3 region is CASSQDWGSGTLAYEQYF. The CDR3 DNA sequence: TGTGCCAGCAGCCAAGATTGGGGTAGCGGGACCCTCGCCTACGAGCAGTACTTC.

CDR3 in amino acids: CASSLMGVVVTGELFF. The CDR3 DNA is TGTGCCAGCAGTTTAATGGGGGTTGTAGTCACCGGGGAGCTGTTTTTT. The chain is built from TRBV27 and TRBJ2-2; TRBD1 or TRBD2 may be the D gene (5 bases each). This CDR3 has 16 residues. V lost 2 bases to trimming and J lost 4 bases, with 14 bases between them. Germline CDR1 is MNHEY and CDR2 is SMNVEV (reference sequence).

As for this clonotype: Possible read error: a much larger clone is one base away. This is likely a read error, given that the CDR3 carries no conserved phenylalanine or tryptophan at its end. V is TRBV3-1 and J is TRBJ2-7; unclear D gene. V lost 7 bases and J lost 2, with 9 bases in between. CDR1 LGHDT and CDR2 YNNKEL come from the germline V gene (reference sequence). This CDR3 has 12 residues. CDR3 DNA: TGTGCCAGCAACACACCGCCCTACGAGCAGTACCTC. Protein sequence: CASNTPPYEQYL.

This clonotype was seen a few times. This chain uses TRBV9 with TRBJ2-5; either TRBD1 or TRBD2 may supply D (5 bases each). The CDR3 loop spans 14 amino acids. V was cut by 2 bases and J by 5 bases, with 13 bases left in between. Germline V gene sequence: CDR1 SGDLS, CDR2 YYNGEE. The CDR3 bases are TGTGCCAGCAGCGTGGGGACCAAGGGGGAGACCCAGTACTTC. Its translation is CASSVGTKGETQYF.

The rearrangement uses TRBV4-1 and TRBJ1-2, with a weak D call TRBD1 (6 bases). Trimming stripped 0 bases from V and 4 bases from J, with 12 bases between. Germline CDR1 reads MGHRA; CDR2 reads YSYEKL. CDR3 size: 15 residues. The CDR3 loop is CASSQDNREGYGYTF. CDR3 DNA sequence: TGCGCCAGCAGCCAAGACAACAGGGAGGGCTATGGCTACACCTTC.